This TCR beta chain was sequenced in a study of blood T cell repertoires in COVID-19. The authors' processing: Scientists estimated how many nucleated cells there were by amplifying reference gene primers. The repertoire was sequenced with immunoSEQ multiplex PCR; TCRdb's copy has only in-frame clones and lacks some. The V and J calls and the clone size are those of that table, but D and trimming were determined from the DNA. The sample holds approximately 390,000 clones, about 86% seen once. Cohorts were based on clinical histories the participants reported. CDR1 is SEHNR, CDR2 FQNEAQ, per germline (reference sequence). The length of the CDR3 is 14 residues. V lost 6 bases to trimming and J lost 4 bases, with 12 bases between them.

This receptor was taken from a woman aged 45 to 65 who had recovered from COVID-19. This chain joins TRBV7-9 and TRBJ1-4; weak D call: TRBD1 (5 bases). Sequenced input: PBMCs or T cells enriched from blood (not recorded which). The DNA of the CDR3 is TGTGCCAGCAGTCCGACAGCTTTTAATGAAAAACTGTTTTTT. Translating gives CASSPTAFNEKLFF.